This record concerns one T cell receptor (beta chain) sequence. The sample originates from a study of T cell changes during pregnancy in multiple sclerosis. TCRdb keeps only in-frame clones here, not all; method: immunoSEQ multiplex PCR. The table lists roughly 15,000 clones, approximately 88% of them singletons, with about 18% in the top ten. J was trimmed by 0 bases and V by 0 bases; bases with no gene match: 5. The CDR3 runs to 17 residues. CDR1 and CDR2 from the germline V gene are LGHNA and YSLEER. The rearrangement joins TRBV4-3 to TRBJ2-7; 10 bases fit TRBD2. The sample in question was CD8+ T cells from peripheral blood mononuclear cells, obtained in the third trimester of pregnancy. This sequence originates from a female donor in good health, enrolled as a control in a pregnancy study. The CDR3 bases are TGCGCCAGCAGCCAAGATTGGACTAGCGGCCTCTCCTACGAGCAGTACTTC. Translation gives CASSQDWTSGLSYEQYF.